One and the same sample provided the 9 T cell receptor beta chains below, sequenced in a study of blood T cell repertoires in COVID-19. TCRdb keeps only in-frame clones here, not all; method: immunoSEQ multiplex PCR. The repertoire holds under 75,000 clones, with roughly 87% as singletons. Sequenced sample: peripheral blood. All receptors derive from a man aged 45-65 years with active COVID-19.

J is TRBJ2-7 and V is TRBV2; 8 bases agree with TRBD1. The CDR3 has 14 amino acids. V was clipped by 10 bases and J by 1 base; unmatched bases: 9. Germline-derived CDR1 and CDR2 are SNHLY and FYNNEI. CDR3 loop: CATLRGQGSYEQYF. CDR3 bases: TGTGCCACCCTCAGAGGACAGGGTTCCTACGAGCAGTACTTC. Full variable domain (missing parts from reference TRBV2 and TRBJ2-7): EPEVTQTPSHQVTQMGQEVILRCVPISNHLYFYWYRQILGQKVEFLVSFYNNEISEKSEIFDDQFSVERPDGSNFTLKIRSTKLEDSAMYFCATLRGQGSYEQYFGPGTRLTVT.

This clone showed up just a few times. CDR3 bases: TGTGCCGCGGGGGATAATTCACCCCTCCACTTT. Amino acids: CAAGDNSPLHF. The V call is TRBV9, the J call TRBJ1-6; D possibly corresponds to TRBD1 (5 bases). Germline V CDR1 and CDR2: SGDLS, YYNGEE. This CDR3 has 11 residues. Trimming removed 10 bases at V and 5 bases at J, with 7 bases between.

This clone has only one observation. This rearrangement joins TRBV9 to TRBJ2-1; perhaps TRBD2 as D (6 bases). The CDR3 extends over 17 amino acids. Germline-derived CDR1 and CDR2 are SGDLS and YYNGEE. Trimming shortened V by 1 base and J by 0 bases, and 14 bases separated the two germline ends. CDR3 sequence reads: CASSVLGGKSSYNEQFF. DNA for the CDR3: TGTGCCAGCAGCGTACTTGGGGGGAAGAGCTCCTACAATGAGCAGTTCTTC.

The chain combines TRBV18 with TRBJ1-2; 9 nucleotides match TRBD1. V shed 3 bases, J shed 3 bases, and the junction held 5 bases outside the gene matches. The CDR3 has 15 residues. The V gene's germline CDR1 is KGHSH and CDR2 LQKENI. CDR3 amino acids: CASSPETGGYYGYTF. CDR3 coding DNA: TGTGCCAGCTCACCCGAGACAGGGGGTTACTATGGCTACACCTTC.

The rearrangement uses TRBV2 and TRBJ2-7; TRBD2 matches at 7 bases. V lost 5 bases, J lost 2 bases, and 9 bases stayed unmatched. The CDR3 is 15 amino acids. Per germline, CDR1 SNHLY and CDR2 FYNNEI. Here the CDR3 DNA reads TGTGCCAGCAGTCCAACACGACTAGCCCCCTACGAGCAGTACTTC. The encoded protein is CASSPTRLAPYEQYF.

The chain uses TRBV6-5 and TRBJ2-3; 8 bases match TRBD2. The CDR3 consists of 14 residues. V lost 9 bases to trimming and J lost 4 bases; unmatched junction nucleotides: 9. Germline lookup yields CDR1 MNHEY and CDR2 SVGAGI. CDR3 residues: CASHSGEPADTQYF. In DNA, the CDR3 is TGTGCCAGTCATAGCGGGGAGCCCGCAGATACGCAGTATTTT.

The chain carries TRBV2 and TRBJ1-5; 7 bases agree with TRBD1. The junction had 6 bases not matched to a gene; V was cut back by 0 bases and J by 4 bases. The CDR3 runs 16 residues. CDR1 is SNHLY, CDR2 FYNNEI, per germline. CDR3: CASSEALGTENQPQHF. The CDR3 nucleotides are TGTGCCAGCAGTGAAGCGCTTGGGACAGAAAATCAGCCCCAGCATTTT.

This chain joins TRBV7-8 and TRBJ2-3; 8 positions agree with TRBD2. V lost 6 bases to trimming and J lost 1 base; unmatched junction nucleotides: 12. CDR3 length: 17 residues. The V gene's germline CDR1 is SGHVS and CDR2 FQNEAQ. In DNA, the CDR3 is TGTGCCAGCAGTTCCCTCGGCGGGGGGCCTGGCACAGATACGCAGTATTTT. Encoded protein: CASSSLGGGPGTDTQYF.

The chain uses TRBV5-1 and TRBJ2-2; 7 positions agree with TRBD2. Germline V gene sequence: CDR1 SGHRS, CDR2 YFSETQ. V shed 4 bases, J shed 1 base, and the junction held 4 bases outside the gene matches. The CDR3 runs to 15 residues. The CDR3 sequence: CASSLIAGNTGELFF. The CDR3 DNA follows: TGCGCCAGCAGCCTTATAGCGGGGAACACCGGGGAGCTGTTTTTT.